This T cell receptor beta chain was recovered during a study of OX40 agonist ivuxolimab in advanced cancers. Study-wide results and limits: The mean number of expanded clones was higher in CD8+ T cells than in CD4+. Low normalized T-cell clonal expansion also characterized some of the nonresponders.

Libraries were prepared by immunoSEQ multiplex PCR; TCRdb keeps only in-frame clonotypes and omits some of them. The sample has around 150,000 clones, less than 95% seen once. As to this clone: No antigen is known for it.

The CDR3 runs 16 residues. The J segment lost 1 base and the V segment lost 4 bases, leaving 9 bases of the junction unmatched. Germline-derived CDR1 and CDR2 are SGHTA and FQGTGA. Sequencing used CD4+ or CD8+ T cells sorted from blood, obtained in a trial of the OX40 agonist ivuxolimab. The chain uses TRBV7-3 and TRBJ2-5; 7 nucleotides agree with TRBD2. The TCR sequence derives from an adult with an advanced solid tumor such as melanoma, head and neck, liver or kidney cancer. The DNA for the CDR3 is TGTGCCAGCAGCTCCCGCCCCCCTAGCGGCCAAGAGACCCAGTACTTC. Translating it yields CASSSRPPSGQETQYF.